A selection of T cell receptor beta chains follows, all from one sample in a study of CD8 T cells in Susac syndrome. TCRdb re-analysed the immunoSEQ multiplex PCR reads in MiXCR, keeping a single row per CDR3 protein. The sample lists approximately 130,000 distinct CDR3 sequences, around nine tenths occurring once. Sample: CD8+ T cells from PBMCs. All receptors derive from a human donor with multiple sclerosis. CDR3s include the opening cysteine and the closing phenylalanine or tryptophan. A D gene is named only where the DNA matches it firmly. Clone size is stated in some rows and not others, as once, few, many or a class when expanded.

D	size	V	J	CDR3	DNA
.	.	TRBV29-1	TRBJ2-3	CSVELGSTDTQYF	TGCAGCGTGGAATTGGGAAGCACAGATACGCAGTATTTT
.	once	TRBV4-2	TRBJ2-2	CASSQDGGRAYTGELFF	TGTGCCAGCAGCCAAGATGGAGGCAGGGCTTACACCGGGGAGCTGTTTTTT
.	.	TRBV7-9	TRBJ1-2	CASSPPLGPIYTF	TGTGCCAGCAGCCCTCCTCTGGGACCGATCTACACCTTC
TRBD2	.	TRBV5-1	TRBJ2-7	CASSPSGNYEQYF	TGCGCCAGCAGCCCAAGCGGGAACTACGAGCAGTACTTC
.	.	TRBV7-9	TRBJ1-1	CASSPRALEAVGATEAFF	TGTGCCAGCAGCCCAAGAGCGCTGGAAGCGGTCGGGGCTACTGAAGCTTTCTTT
.	.	TRBV25-1	TRBJ2-2	CASTWAGELFF	TGTGCCAGCACCTGGGCCGGGGAGCTGTTTTTT
TRBD2	.	TRBV7-9	TRBJ2-7	CASSLTSREWNEQYF	TGTGCCAGCAGCTTAACGTCGCGGGAGTGGAACGAGCAGTACTTC
TRBD1	.	TRBV4-3	TRBJ2-7	CASSLDRGNSYEQYF	TGCGCCAGCAGCCTGGACAGGGGGAACTCCTACGAGCAGTACTTC
.	.	TRBV7-9	TRBJ2-7	CASSSLSWAPNEQYF	TGTGCCAGCAGCTCGCTTAGCTGGGCCCCAAACGAGCAGTACTTC
.	.	TRBV12-3/TRBV12-4	TRBJ1-2	CASSKDRQGYTF	TGTGCCAGCAGTAAAGACAGGCAAGGCTACACCTTC
TRBD1	.	TRBV27	TRBJ1-1	CASSLQGGTEAFF	TGTGCCAGCAGTCTCCAGGGGGGCACTGAAGCTTTCTTT
TRBD2	.	TRBV7-9	TRBJ2-4	CASSFGLARWDIQYF	TGTGCCAGCAGTTTCGGACTAGCGCGGTGGGACATTCAGTACTTC
.	.	TRBV25-1	TRBJ1-4	CASSGERNTNEKLFF	TGTGCCAGCAGTGGGGAGCGGAATACTAATGAAAAACTGTTTTTT
TRBD1	.	TRBV4-3	TRBJ1-5	CASSQRTGAGYSNQPQHF	TGCGCCAGCAGCCAACGGACAGGTGCCGGCTATAGCAATCAGCCCCAGCATTTT
.	once	TRBV27	TRBJ2-2	CASSSGGELFF	TGTGCCAGCAGTTCAGGGGGGGAGCTGTTTTTT
.	.	TRBV29-1	TRBJ2-2	CSVGVNTGELFF	TGCAGCGTTGGGGTAAACACCGGGGAGCTGTTTTTT
.	.	TRBV27	TRBJ2-7	CASSLRGTAYEQYF	TGTGCCAGCAGTTTAAGGGGAACCGCCTACGAGCAGTACTTC
TRBD1	once	TRBV7-9	TRBJ1-2	CASSQQGVHGYTF	TGTGCCAGCAGCCAACAGGGGGTGCATGGCTACACCTTC
.	.	TRBV19	TRBJ1-3	CAISDGNTIYF	TGTGCCATTTCGGATGGAAACACCATATATTTT
.	.	TRBV29-1	TRBJ2-7	CSVAGSAGYEQYF	TGCAGCGTTGCCGGCAGCGCCGGGTACGAGCAGTACTTC
TRBD2	.	TRBV5-4	TRBJ2-7	CASSPGLAEGYEQYF	TGTGCCAGCAGCCCGGGACTAGCTGAAGGCTACGAGCAGTACTTC
.	.	TRBV6-5	TRBJ2-5	CASGIGGGYQETQYF	TGTGCCAGCGGGATCGGGGGCGGGTATCAAGAGACCCAGTACTTC
TRBD2	.	TRBV11-2	TRBJ2-1	CASSFDGTIYEQFF	TGTGCCAGCAGCTTCGACGGGACTATCTATGAGCAGTTCTTC
.	.	TRBV12-3/TRBV12-4	TRBJ2-7	CASSVFSVYSYEQYF	TGTGCCAGCAGTGTGTTCTCCGTGTACTCCTACGAGCAGTACTTC
TRBD2	.	TRBV7-9	TRBJ2-3	CASSGSSGGVPLTDTQYF	TGTGCCAGCAGCGGCTCTAGCGGGGGTGTGCCCTTGACAGATACGCAGTATTTT
TRBD1	.	TRBV4-1	TRBJ2-1	CASSFWTGSGEQFF	TGCGCCAGCAGCTTTTGGACAGGGTCAGGTGAGCAGTTCTTC
.	.	TRBV15	TRBJ2-7	CATSRDRWVGDEQYF	TGTGCCACCAGCAGAGATCGCTGGGTAGGGGACGAGCAGTACTTC
.	.	TRBV13	TRBJ2-7	CASSLKNNYEQYF	TGTGCCAGCAGCTTGAAGAACAACTACGAGCAGTACTTC
.	once	TRBV7-9	TRBJ2-7	CASSLVNSRQDEQYF	TGTGCCAGCAGCTTAGTTAACTCCCGGCAGGACGAGCAGTACTTC
TRBD1	.	TRBV5-4	TRBJ1-3	CASSAGQGSGNTIYF	TGTGCCAGCAGCGCCGGACAGGGTTCGGGAAACACCATATATTTT
.	.	TRBV24-1	TRBJ2-1	CATSDFWSGADEQFF	TGTGCCACCAGTGATTTTTGGTCCGGGGCCGATGAGCAGTTCTTC
TRBD1	.	TRBV29-1	TRBJ2-1	CSVEEGTGFTYNEQFF	TGCAGCGTTGAAGAGGGGACAGGCTTTACCTACAATGAGCAGTTCTTC
TRBD1	.	TRBV29-1	TRBJ2-7	CSARDRTYEQYF	TGCAGCGCACGGGACAGAACCTACGAGCAGTACTTC
.	once	TRBV7-9	TRBJ2-2	CASSLSGRPAGELFF	TGTGCCAGCAGCTTAAGCGGGCGCCCCGCCGGGGAGCTGTTTTTT
.	.	TRBV1	TRBJ2-7	CTSSHKMKGDRGYEQYF	TGCACCAGCAGCCACAAGATGAAAGGGGACAGGGGCTACGAGCAGTACTTC
TRBD1	.	TRBV20-1	TRBJ2-7	CSATGQVATYEQYF	TGCAGTGCTACCGGACAGGTAGCCACCTACGAGCAGTACTTC
TRBD2	.	TRBV5-6	TRBJ2-7	CASSWSGRAIYEQYF	TGTGCCAGCAGTTGGAGCGGGAGGGCCATCTACGAGCAGTACTTC
TRBD2	.	TRBV4-3	TRBJ2-1	CASSLREAPYNEQFF	TGCGCCAGCAGCCTGCGGGAGGCCCCCTACAATGAGCAGTTCTTC
.	.	TRBV7-9	TRBJ1-1	CASGLGNTEAFF	TGTGCCAGCGGGCTGGGGAACACTGAAGCTTTCTTT
.	.	TRBV29-1	TRBJ1-1	CSVPWGTEAFF	TGCAGCGTCCCCTGGGGTACTGAAGCTTTCTTT
TRBD2	.	TRBV4-1	TRBJ2-1	CASSQTLRLAGVDEQFF	TGCGCCAGCAGCCAAACGCTCAGACTAGCGGGAGTGGATGAGCAGTTCTTC
.	.	TRBV27	TRBJ1-3	CASSSHRGLGGNTIYF	TGTGCCAGCAGTTCACACCGGGGGTTGGGTGGAAACACCATATATTTT
.	.	TRBV6-6	TRBJ2-7	CASICLATNPSYEQYF	TGTGCCAGCATTTGCCTTGCGACCAACCCTTCCTACGAGCAGTACTTC
TRBD1	.	TRBV28	TRBJ2-7	CASSPRTGNPYEQYF	TGTGCCAGCAGTCCCCGGACAGGCAACCCCTACGAGCAGTACTTC
.	.	TRBV9	TRBJ1-1	CASSVETVTEAFF	TGTGCCAGCAGCGTAGAAACGGTCACTGAAGCTTTCTTT
.	.	TRBV7-9	TRBJ2-2	CASSSSENTGELFF	TGTGCCAGCAGCTCAAGCGAGAACACCGGGGAGCTGTTTTTT
.	.	TRBV7-6	TRBJ2-5	CASSLARGASETQYF	TGTGCCAGCAGCTTAGCCCGGGGAGCTAGTGAGACCCAGTACTTC
TRBD1	.	TRBV10-1	TRBJ2-2	CASSESLQGKGGELFF	TGCGCCAGCAGTGAGTCGCTACAGGGGAAAGGCGGGGAGCTGTTTTTT
.	.	TRBV27	TRBJ1-1	CASSLPNGEAFF	TGTGCCAGCAGCCTCCCCAACGGTGAAGCTTTCTTT
TRBD2	.	TRBV7-9	TRBJ2-5	CASRPPSGRAAETQYF	TGTGCCAGCAGACCCCCTAGCGGGAGGGCCGCAGAGACCCAGTACTTC
.	.	TRBV27	TRBJ2-2	CASSGGGELFF	TGTGCCAGCAGTGGCGGCGGGGAGCTGTTTTTT
.	.	TRBV18	TRBJ2-3	CASSPGVTRTDTQYF	TGTGCCAGCTCACCAGGGGTAACCCGCACAGATACGCAGTATTTT